Each of the 30 T cell receptor beta chains below was sequenced from the same sample in a study of metastatic and nonmetastatic thyroid tumors. No treatment had been given to any patient before thyroid surgery. TCRdb re-processed the PCR reads through MiXCR. The profile shows 39,000 or so clones, roughly 50% of them singletons. The source material was tumor tissue. The receptors here all came from a male donor with papillary thyroid cancer or a benign thyroid nodule (not recorded which). Some clones in this sample may be carry-over from other donors' samples.

In DNA form, the CDR3 reads TGTGCCAGCGCCTCGACAGGGGGGGTTCCTGAAGCTTTCTTT. It encodes CASASTGGVPEAFF. This sequence joins TRBV2 and TRBJ1-1; 9 bases are shared with TRBD1. This CDR3 is built from 14 residues. The V and J ends lost 8 bases and 6 bases, in that order; junction bases with no gene match: 10. The germline V gene has CDR1 SNHLY and CDR2 FYNNEI.

V gene TRBV10-3 combines with J gene TRBJ2-4; TRBD2 agrees at 8 bases. Germline-derived CDR1 and CDR2 are ENHRY and SYGVKD. The V and J ends lost 0 bases and 15 bases, in that order; junction bases with no gene match: 7. CDR3 length: 13 residues. The CDR3 coding sequence is TGTGCCATCAGTGAGTCTGAGCGGGAGAAGGGGTACTTC. As protein: CAISESEREKGYF.

The chain is built from TRBV30 and TRBJ1-5, with a weak D call TRBD1 (6 bases). V lost 0 bases and J 0 bases, leaving 9 bases between the germline ends. CDR3 length equals 15 residues. CDR1 and CDR2 from the germline V gene are GTSNPN and SVGIG (reference sequence). The CDR3 protein is CAWSVKGDSNQPQHF. CDR3 in DNA: TGTGCCTGGAGTGTAAAGGGGGATAGCAATCAGCCCCAGCATTTT.

The chain uses TRBV20-1 and TRBJ2-1; a weak D match, TRBD2 (6 bases). Germline assignment: CDR1 DFQATT and CDR2 SNEGSKA (reference sequence). The CDR3 is made up of 16 amino acids. Between the trimmed V and J ends, which lost 4 bases and 2 bases, there was a span of 18 bases. DNA of the CDR3: TGCAGTGCTAATAGGGGCGGGACGATCCCCTACAATGAGCAGTTCTTC. It encodes CSANRGGTIPYNEQFF.

The rearrangement joins TRBV6-1 to TRBJ2-6; weak D call: TRBD1 (6 bases). From germline, CDR1 is MNHNS and CDR2 SASEGT. The V end lost 1 base, the J end lost 2 bases, and 9 bases lay between the germline ends. The CDR3 extends over 16 amino acids. The DNA for the CDR3 is TGTGCCAGCAGTGAAGGTGGGGGCGCTGGGGCCAACGTCCTGACTTTC. Translating gives CASSEGGGAGANVLTF.

The chain uses TRBV6-1 and TRBJ2-2; no clear D gene. Between the trimmed V and J ends, which lost 6 bases and 0 bases, there was a span of 14 bases. CDR3 size: 16 residues. Germline V gene lookup returns CDR1 MNHNS and CDR2 SASEGT. The CDR3 sequence is CASRARGSANTGELFF. CDR3 nucleotides: TGTGCCAGCAGGGCGCGCGGAAGCGCGAACACCGGGGAGCTGTTTTTT.

The chain links TRBV3-1 to TRBJ1-2, with 10 bases that match TRBD1. The ends lost 4 bases at V and 0 bases at J; junction bases unmatched: 2. This CDR3 has 15 amino acids. Germline V lookup: CDR1 LGHDT, CDR2 YNNKEL (reference sequence). CDR3 protein: CASSLGQGANYGYTF. The CDR3 bases are TGTGCCAGCAGCCTCGGACAGGGGGCTAACTATGGCTACACCTTC.

This clone was seen only once. The rearrangement links TRBV5-1 to TRBJ2-7; D is undetermined. V lost 2 bases to trimming and J lost 1 base, with 7 bases between them. This CDR3 has 13 residues. The germline V gene encodes CDR1 SGHRS and CDR2 YFSETQ. The CDR3 region is CASSLGSSYEQYF. CDR3 coding DNA: TGCGCCAGCAGCTTAGGCAGTTCCTACGAGCAGTACTTC. Looking up the rest from reference TRBV5-1 and TRBJ2-7 gives the full variable domain: KAGVTQTPRYLIKTRGQQVTLSCSPISGHRSVSWYQQTPGQGLQFLFEYFSETQRNKGNFPGRFSGRQFSNSRSEMNVSTLELGDSALYLCASSLGSSYEQYFGPGTRLTVT.

The rearrangement joins TRBV15 to TRBJ1-3; D remains unclear. Looked up from germline, CDR1 is LNHNV and CDR2 is YYDKDF (reference sequence). V was shortened by 0 bases and J by 0 bases, with 18 bases between the two germline ends. The CDR3 contains 19 residues. The CDR3 sequence: CATSRDPIATGSSGNTIYF. The CDR3 DNA sequence: TGTGCCACCAGCAGAGATCCCATCGCCACGGGCTCCTCTGGAAACACCATATATTTT.

The V call is TRBV9, the J call TRBJ2-3, with 7 positions matching TRBD2. J gave up 0 bases and V 4 bases, and 8 bases lay outside the gene matches. This CDR3 is built from 16 residues. Germline CDR1 is SGDLS and CDR2 is YYNGEE. The CDR3 loop is CASSSREGSSTDTQYF. The DNA for the CDR3 is TGTGCCAGCAGCTCAAGGGAGGGGTCTAGCACAGATACGCAGTATTTT.

The chain joins TRBV20-1 to TRBJ2-1; 7 nucleotides line up with TRBD1. Germline-derived CDR1 and CDR2 are DFQATT and SNEGSKA (reference sequence). V was pared by 3 bases and J by 7 bases, with 12 bases of the junction left unmatched. The CDR3 is 15 amino acids. Here the CDR3 reads CSASKGARGWNEQFF. The CDR3 bases are TGCAGTGCTAGTAAGGGGGCCAGGGGGTGGAATGAGCAGTTCTTC.

The CDR3 reads CASKKFESGTGDNEQFF. In DNA form, the CDR3 reads TGTGCCAGCAAAAAATTCGAATCTGGGACAGGGGACAATGAGCAGTTCTTC. V is TRBV4-2 and J is TRBJ2-1, with 10 bases fitting TRBD1. From germline, CDR1 is LGHNA and CDR2 YNFKEQ. The CDR3 extends over 17 amino acids. With 7 bases clipped from V and 5 bases from J, the junction kept 14 bases outside the gene matches.

This chain connects TRBV6-2 or TRBV6-3 to TRBJ2-1; 12 bases agree with TRBD1. Unmatched junction bases numbered 14, after V lost 1 base and J lost 4 bases. CDR3 size: 20 residues. Germline CDR1 reads MNHEY; CDR2 reads SVGEGT. The CDR3 bases are TGTGCCAGCAGTTACTTTTCCGGGACAGGGGGCTTCAATGAATACAATGAGCAGTTCTTC. It specifies CASSYFSGTGGFNEYNEQFF.

This rearrangement joins TRBV19 to TRBJ2-3; D perhaps matches TRBD2 (7 bases). Trimming removed 8 bases at V and 4 bases at J, with 13 bases between. CDR3 length: 13 amino acids. CDR1 and CDR2 (germline): LNHDA, SQIVND (reference sequence). The CDR3 bases are TGTGCCAGTCTGGCGGGGGCTGCAGATACGCAGTATTTT. Encoded protein: CASLAGAADTQYF.

This clone occurred a few times. This sequence joins TRBV9 and TRBJ1-2, with D possibly matching TRBD1 (5 bases). CDR3 size: 13 residues. CDR1 is SGDLS and CDR2 is YYNGEE in the germline V gene. The germline V and J ends were trimmed by 3 bases and 8 bases, with 14 bases remaining between them. CDR3 loop: CASSEKGSEGYTF. CDR3 DNA sequence: TGTGCCAGCAGCGAGAAGGGGAGCGAAGGCTACACCTTC.

The chain recombines TRBV19 with TRBJ2-1; TRBD2 matches 10 bases. Per germline, CDR1 LNHDA and CDR2 SQIVND (reference sequence). The CDR3 extends over 15 amino acids. V lost 7 bases, J lost 7 bases, and 10 bases stayed unmatched. CDR3 protein: CASTERGGPMNEQFF. CDR3 DNA sequence: TGTGCCAGTACGGAGCGGGGGGGCCCCATGAATGAGCAGTTCTTC.

This clone showed up just a few times. This chain uses TRBV28 with TRBJ1-3, with D possibly TRBD1 on 6 matching bases. This CDR3 comprises 16 residues. The germline V and J ends were trimmed by 5 bases and 0 bases, with 14 bases remaining between them. The germline V gene has CDR1 MDHEN and CDR2 SYDVKM. For the CDR3, the DNA is TGTGCCAGCAGTCTAGACAGGTCTTACTCTGGAAACACCATATATTTT. Protein sequence: CASSLDRSYSGNTIYF. Complete variable domain (other parts from reference TRBV28 and TRBJ1-3): DVKVTQSSRYLVKRTGEKVFLECVQDMDHENMFWYRQDPGLGLRLIYFSYDVKMKEKGDIPEGYSVSREKKERFSLILESASTNQTSMYLCASSLDRSYSGNTIYFGEGSWLTVV.

In this sample, this clone turned up a few times. The V gene is TRBV6-1, the J gene TRBJ2-2; D is possibly TRBD1 or TRBD2 (5 bases each). Per germline, CDR1 MNHNS and CDR2 SASEGT. The CDR3 runs to 14 residues. V was trimmed by 3 bases and J by 6 bases, leaving 11 bases between them. The CDR3 here is CASSDGEGSGELFF. CDR3 nucleotides: TGTGCCAGCAGTGACGGTGAGGGGTCCGGGGAGCTGTTTTTT.

This chain joins TRBV19 and TRBJ1-1; D is uncertain. CDR1 is LNHDA, CDR2 SQIVND, per germline (reference sequence). This CDR3 spans 15 amino acids. Trimming pared 7 bases from V and 0 bases from J, leaving 15 bases between. CDR3 loop: CASTLGELMNTEAFF. The CDR3 bases are TGTGCCAGTACCCTCGGGGAGCTCATGAACACTGAAGCTTTCTTT.

The chain combines TRBV7-8 with TRBJ2-7, with 11 positions matching TRBD2. V dropped 2 bases and J dropped 1; count of bases not matched to a gene: 7. This CDR3 is 17 amino acids long. Germline V lookup: CDR1 SGHVS, CDR2 FQNEAQ. CDR3 coding DNA: TGTGCCAGCAGCTTACTAGCGGGAGGCCCGAGATCCTACGAGCAGTACTTC. This translates into CASSLLAGGPRSYEQYF.

The table lists this clone with a few counts. The rearrangement joins TRBV19 to TRBJ1-1, with D perhaps TRBD1 (5 bases). The germline CDR1 and CDR2 sequences are LNHDA and SQIVND (reference sequence). The CDR3 loop spans 18 amino acids. V was cut by 3 bases and J by 3 bases, with 23 bases left in between. The DNA for the CDR3 is TGTGCCAGTAGTATTACTCCCCGGGGCCAGGGTTTCTACACTGAAGCTTTCTTT. Amino acid sequence: CASSITPRGQGFYTEAFF.

J is TRBJ1-1 and V is TRBV5-8; the match to TRBD1 covers 7 bases. V shed 5 bases, J shed 3 bases, and the junction held 10 bases outside the gene matches. The V gene's germline CDR1 is SGHTS and CDR2 YDEGEE. This CDR3 contains 15 residues. CDR3 region: CASRSTGAGDTEAFF. The CDR3 nucleotides read TGTGCCAGCAGATCTACAGGGGCGGGGGACACTGAAGCTTTCTTT.

This clone was observed a few times. This chain links TRBV12-3 or TRBV12-4 with TRBJ2-3, with D uncertain. The V end was cut by 5 bases, the J end by 1 base, with 1 base between. CDR3 size: 11 residues. The CDR3 region is CASSRTDTQYF. The CDR3 coding sequence is TGTGCCAGCAGTCGCACAGATACGCAGTATTTT.

The sample holds a few counts of this clone. The rearrangement uses TRBV6-2 or TRBV6-3 and TRBJ2-5; D may match TRBD1 or TRBD2 (5 bases each). The CDR3 length is 16 residues. CDR1 and CDR2 (germline): MNHEY, SVGEGT. Trimming cost V 2 bases and J 4 bases, with 17 bases left between them. CDR3 nucleotides: TGTGCCAGCAGTTACCCCTGGCGTAAGAGGGGAGAGACCCAGTACTTC. Its protein is CASSYPWRKRGETQYF.

The chain joins TRBV7-9 to TRBJ2-7; a weak D match, TRBD2 (6 bases). This CDR3 has 14 amino acids. Germline V gene sequence: CDR1 SEHNR, CDR2 FQNEAQ (reference sequence). With 5 bases removed from V and 0 bases from J, the gap between germline ends came to 11 bases. CDR3 sequence: CASSRDSGSYEQYF. CDR3 DNA: TGTGCCAGCAGCCGGGACTCTGGCTCCTACGAGCAGTACTTC.

This clone came up a few times. The CDR3, as DNA: TGTGCCAGCAGTGAATGGGACTCATCCAGGACCCAGTACTTC. As protein: CASSEWDSSRTQYF. The chain uses TRBV2 and TRBJ2-5; D is perhaps TRBD2 (6 bases). The CDR3 contains 14 residues. V lost 2 bases and J 7 bases, leaving 14 bases between the germline ends. Germline CDR1 is SNHLY and CDR2 is FYNNEI.

This clone was found a few times. V and J are TRBV19 and TRBJ1-2, with D tentatively TRBD1 (5 bases). Trimming pared 2 bases from V and 5 bases from J, leaving 15 bases between. The length of the CDR3 is 15 residues. In germline, CDR1 is LNHDA, CDR2 SQIVND (reference sequence). CDR3: CASSILHSQGYGYTF. CDR3 DNA sequence: TGTGCCAGTAGTATATTGCACTCGCAGGGTTATGGCTACACCTTC. Filled out from reference TRBV19 and TRBJ1-2, the complete variable domain reads DGGITQSPKYLFRKEGQNVTLSCEQNLNHDAMYWYRQDPGQGLRLIYYSQIVNDFQKGDIAEGYSVSREKKESFPLTVTSAQKNPTAFYLCASSILHSQGYGYTFGSGTRLTVV.

The chain couples TRBV7-2 to TRBJ1-1; weak D call: TRBD1 (5 bases). Trimming left V 2 bases short and J 7 bases short, with 29 bases between. Germline V gene sequence: CDR1 SGHTA, CDR2 FQGNSA. The CDR3 spans 19 residues. In DNA, the CDR3 is TGTGCCAGCAGCTTATCGAAAGGGAGGTTCCGGGACGGTAAAGTTGAAGCTTTCTTT. Its protein is CASSLSKGRFRDGKVEAFF. The full variable domain, in which reference TRBV7-2 and TRBJ1-1 provide the parts outside the CDR3, is GAGVSQSPSNKVTEKGKDVELRCDPISGHTALYWYRQSLGQGLEFLIYFQGNSAPDKSGLPSDRFSAERTGGSVSTLTIQRTQQEDSAVYLCASSLSKGRFRDGKVEAFFGQGTRLTVV.

This clone is large by share. V gene TRBV29-1 combines with J gene TRBJ2-1, with D tentatively TRBD2 (5 bases). The CDR3 sequence is 16 residues long. V was cut by 0 bases and J by 1 base, with 13 bases left in between. CDR1 and CDR2 from the germline V gene are SQVTM and ANQGSEA. The CDR3: CSVEDQERRSYNEQFF. CDR3 nucleotides: TGCAGCGTTGAAGACCAAGAGAGGAGGTCCTACAATGAGCAGTTCTTC.

This clone has a handful of counts. This sequence joins TRBV30 and TRBJ1-2; no definite D call. CDR1 is GTSNPN and CDR2 is SVGIG in the germline V gene (reference sequence). This CDR3 comprises 14 residues. V was cut by 3 bases and J by 1 base, with 12 bases left in between. The CDR3 nucleotides are TGTGCCTGGAGGATCGCGAGAGTTAACTATGGCTACACCTTC. As protein: CAWRIARVNYGYTF.